Listed here are 14 T cell receptor beta chains from one sample, sequenced in a study of blood T cell repertoires in COVID-19. The data were produced by immunoSEQ multiplex PCR, yet TCRdb's version contains in-frame clones alone and is incomplete. The top ten hold around 4.1% of the sample, which has around 58,000 clones, approximately 80% seen once. Source material: PBMCs or T cells enriched from blood (not recorded which). These receptors all come from a woman in her thirties or forties with acute COVID-19.

This chain joins TRBV5-1 and TRBJ2-5, with 12 bases matching TRBD2. The CDR3 spans 16 residues. Per germline, CDR1 SGHRS and CDR2 YFSETQ. The junction had 4 bases not matched to a gene; V was cut back by 0 bases and J by 4 bases. Written as DNA, the CDR3 is TGCGCCAGCAGCTTGGTCCCTAGCGGGGGGGGAGAGACCCAGTACTTC. Amino acids: CASSLVPSGGGETQYF.

The genes are TRBV5-6 and TRBJ2-1; perhaps TRBD2 as D (6 bases). Trimming cost V 4 bases and J 4 bases, with 9 bases left between them. CDR1 is SGHDT and CDR2 is YYEEEE in the germline V gene. The CDR3 spans 13 residues. The CDR3 region is CASSLGTYNEQFF. The CDR3, as DNA: TGTGCCAGCAGCCTCGGGACTTACAATGAGCAGTTCTTC.

The V call is TRBV7-9, the J call TRBJ1-2; 9 bases map to TRBD1. After removal of 1 base from V and 2 bases from J, the junction contained 5 bases not matched to a gene. The V gene's germline CDR1 is SEHNR and CDR2 FQNEAQ (reference sequence). The CDR3 totals 16 residues. CDR3 sequence: CASSLEGDRANYGYTF. Written as DNA, the CDR3 is TGTGCCAGCAGCTTAGAAGGGGACAGGGCCAACTATGGCTACACCTTC.

The chain couples TRBV6-1 to TRBJ1-3, with TRBD1 matching 9 bases. J lost 4 bases, V lost 5 bases, and 6 bases had no gene match. Per the germline V gene, CDR1 is MNHNS and CDR2 is SASEGT. The CDR3 extends over 15 amino acids. As DNA, the CDR3 is TGTGCCAGCAGTCCCGGACAGGGGAGAGGAAACACCATATATTTT. Translation: CASSPGQGRGNTIYF.

V and J are TRBV7-9 and TRBJ2-3, with 8 positions matching TRBD1. Trimming cost V 4 bases and J 2 bases; bases outside gene matches: 5. The V gene's germline CDR1 is SEHNR and CDR2 FQNEAQ (reference sequence). This CDR3 spans 15 amino acids. CDR3 region: CASSSGQGLTDTQYF. As DNA, the CDR3 is TGTGCCAGCAGCTCTGGACAGGGCCTCACAGATACGCAGTATTTT.

The rearrangement joins TRBV5-1 to TRBJ2-1, with no clear D. V was cut by 0 bases and J by 6 bases, with 7 bases left in between. This CDR3 has 13 residues. Looked up from germline, CDR1 is SGHRS and CDR2 is YFSETQ. This chain's CDR3 is CASSLDSFNEQFF. CDR3 in DNA: TGCGCCAGCAGCTTGGACAGTTTCAATGAGCAGTTCTTC. Filled out from reference TRBV5-1 and TRBJ2-1, the complete variable domain reads KAGVTQTPRYLIKTRGQQVTLSCSPISGHRSVSWYQQTPGQGLQFLFEYFSETQRNKGNFPGRFSGRQFSNSRSEMNVSTLELGDSALYLCASSLDSFNEQFFGPGTRLTVL.

The rearrangement uses TRBV7-2 and TRBJ2-2, with unresolved D. The CDR3 sequence is 15 residues long. Between the trimmed V and J ends, which lost 4 bases and 7 bases, there was a span of 16 bases. Germline V gene sequence: CDR1 SGHTA, CDR2 FQGNSA. The CDR3 region has the DNA TGTGCCAGCAGCTCCACTCCCCCCGTGAACGGGGAGCTGTTTTTT. Translation gives CASSSTPPVNGELFF.

CDR3 DNA sequence: TGTGCCAGCAGCCTTAGTCCGAACACCGGGGAGCTGTTTTTT. As protein: CASSLSPNTGELFF. The chain is built from TRBV6-4 and TRBJ2-2; no reliable D call. Trimming pared 6 bases from V and 0 bases from J, leaving 8 bases between. This CDR3 has 14 amino acids. The germline V gene encodes CDR1 MRHNA and CDR2 SNTAGT.

This chain links TRBV25-1 with TRBJ2-2; 7 bases are shared with TRBD1. With 2 bases clipped from V and 2 bases from J, the junction kept 2 bases outside the gene matches. The V gene's germline CDR1 is MGHDK and CDR2 SYGVNS. The CDR3 runs 15 residues. The CDR3 sequence: CASSETGVNTGELFF. CDR3 DNA sequence: TGTGCCAGCAGTGAAACAGGGGTTAACACCGGGGAGCTGTTTTTT.

A few counts support this clone. This chain uses TRBV27 with TRBJ2-7; TRBD2 is a possible D gene (5 bases). Germline V gene lookup returns CDR1 MNHEY and CDR2 SMNVEV (reference sequence). This CDR3 has 12 amino acids. V was pared by 7 bases and J by 6 bases, with 13 bases between. The CDR3 here is CASKFPSGEQYF. DNA of the CDR3: TGTGCCAGCAAGTTTCCCAGCGGCGAGCAGTACTTC.

V usage is TRBV14 and J usage is TRBJ1-3, with D unclear. Deletions cut 6 bases from V and 0 bases from J, with 12 bases between. In germline, CDR1 is SGHDN, CDR2 FVKESK. This CDR3 region has 15 residues. The CDR3 sequence: CASSSTGFSGNTIYF. In DNA form, the CDR3 reads TGTGCCAGCAGTTCCACGGGGTTCTCTGGAAACACCATATATTTT.

In its sample, this clone was seen a few times. The genes are TRBV7-3 and TRBJ1-5; D gene uncertain. V lost 0 bases, J lost 8 bases, and 8 bases lay in between. The CDR3 covers 13 residues. Germline V gene lookup returns CDR1 SGHTA and CDR2 FQGTGA. CDR3 region: CASSLTRNEPQHF. The CDR3 bases are TGTGCCAGCAGCTTAACGAGAAATGAGCCCCAGCATTTT.

Points on this clone: The same CDR3 can be traced to other DNA sequences in this sample. The chain links TRBV7-2 to TRBJ1-5, with D hard to call. The ends were cut back, 5 bases at V and 2 bases at J, with 10 bases in the middle. CDR1 is SGHTA and CDR2 is FQGNSA in the germline V gene. The CDR3 has 14 amino acids. This CDR3 reads CASSPSGGNQPQHF. Written as DNA, the CDR3 is TGTGCCAGCAGCCCGAGCGGGGGCAATCAGCCCCAGCATTTT. The complete variable domain, with remaining parts taken from reference TRBV7-2 and TRBJ1-5, reads GAGVSQSPSNKVTEKGKDVELRCDPISGHTALYWYRQSLGQGLEFLIYFQGNSAPDKSGLPSDRFSAERTGGSVSTLTIQRTQQEDSAVYLCASSPSGGNQPQHFGDGTRLSIL.

The chain joins TRBV5-1 to TRBJ2-6, with no clear D. The CDR3 extends over 17 amino acids. CDR1 is SGHRS, CDR2 YFSETQ, per germline. Trimming stripped 2 bases from V and 0 bases from J, with 12 bases between. The CDR3 DNA is TGCGCCAGCAGCTTTCGGTCCTTTCCCTCTGGGGCCAACGTCCTGACTTTC. As protein: CASSFRSFPSGANVLTF.